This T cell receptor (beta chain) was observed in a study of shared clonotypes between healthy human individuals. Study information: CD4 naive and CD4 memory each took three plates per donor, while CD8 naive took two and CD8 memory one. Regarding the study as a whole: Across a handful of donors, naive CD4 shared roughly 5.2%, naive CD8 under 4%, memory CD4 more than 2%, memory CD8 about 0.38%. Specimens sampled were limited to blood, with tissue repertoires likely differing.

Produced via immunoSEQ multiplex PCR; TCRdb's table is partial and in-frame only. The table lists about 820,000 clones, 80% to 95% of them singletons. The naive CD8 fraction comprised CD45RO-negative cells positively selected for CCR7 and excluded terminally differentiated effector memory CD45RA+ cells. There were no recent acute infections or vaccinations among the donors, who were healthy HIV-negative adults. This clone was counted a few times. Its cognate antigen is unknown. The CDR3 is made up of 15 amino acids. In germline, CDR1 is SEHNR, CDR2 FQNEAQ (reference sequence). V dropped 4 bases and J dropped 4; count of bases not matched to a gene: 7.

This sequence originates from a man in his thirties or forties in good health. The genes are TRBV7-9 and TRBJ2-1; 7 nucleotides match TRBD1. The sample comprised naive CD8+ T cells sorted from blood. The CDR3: CASSYTGAGYNEQFF. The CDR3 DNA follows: TGTGCCAGCAGCTACACAGGGGCGGGTTACAATGAGCAGTTCTTC.